The subject of this entry is one T cell receptor beta chain. With random hexamers, reverse transcription was performed on about 0.45 to 1 ug of RNA. Using its own MiXCR run on the immunoSEQ multiplex PCR reads, TCRdb lists one record per CDR3 protein. Of about 26,000 distinct CDR3 sequences detected, 94% appear once; the ten largest clones hold around 0.3%. The sample is drawn from a study of CD8 T cells in Susac syndrome. Trimming cost V 6 bases and J 11 bases, with 11 bases left between them. The CDR3 loop spans 11 amino acids. Germline V CDR1 and CDR2: SNHLY, FYNNEI. The sample was CD8+ T cells from PBMCs. The genes are TRBV2 and TRBJ1-5, with unresolved D. This sequence was found in a human donor in good health. As DNA, the CDR3 is TGTGCCAGCAGCGATGGGCGGGCCCAGCATTTT. Residues: CASSDGRAQHF.